The TCR beta chain described here comes from a study of blood T cell repertoires in COVID-19. Germline V gives CDR1 ENHRY, CDR2 SYGVKD. This CDR3 comprises 13 residues. V dropped 4 bases and J dropped 0 bases, with 7 bases sitting between them. Across under 25 US areas, participants ranged in age from roughly 18 to 95 years. Cohort placement rested on clinical history that participants reported themselves. Cohort 3 recovery required two negative PCRs, clearance, or symptom resolution. Per the authors' pipeline: Amplification of reference gene primers was used by the study to estimate nucleated cell counts. The table came from immunoSEQ multiplex PCR; TCRdb's copy has only in-frame clones and leaves some out. For V, J and clone size, that table is used; D and trimming come from the DNA. Of 200,000 to 250,000 clones listed, roughly 88% were seen once; the top ten hold approximately 2%.

The sequence was obtained from a woman in her fifties or sixties who had recovered from COVID-19. The chain joins TRBV10-3 to TRBJ2-7; possibly TRBD2 for D (5 bases). Input material: PBMCs or T cells enriched from blood (not recorded which). The CDR3 region is CAISVEGSYEQYF. In nucleotides, the CDR3 is TGTGCCATCAGTGTTGAGGGCTCCTACGAGCAGTACTTC.